The TCR beta chain described here comes from a study of cytomegalovirus exposure and HLA in healthy donors. The PCR used 60 Vbeta and 13 Jbeta primers. Only in-frame clones appear in the TCRdb table, and some are missing; sequencing was by immunoSEQ multiplex PCR. The sample consists of 85,000 to 100,000 clones, about 84% of them appearing once. Healthy bone marrow donors made up the cohort. CDR1 PRHDT and CDR2 FYEKMQ come from the germline V gene (reference sequence). The CDR3 covers 14 residues. Trimming cost V 4 bases and J 4 bases, with 13 bases left between them. Overall study findings and caveats: The classifier reportedly diagnosed cytomegalovirus status with high specificity and sensitivity.

This clone turned up a few times. Antigen unknown. The source of this sequence is a girl aged 2 to 10 in good health and CMV-seropositive. Material for sequencing was PBMCs. The V call is TRBV13, the J call TRBJ1-1; D is uncertain. The CDR3 DNA follows: TGTGCCAGCAGCTCACGGGAAGGAAGCACTGAAGCTTTCTTT. This codes for CASSSREGSTEAFF.